This T cell receptor (beta chain) was sequenced in a study of chemoradiotherapy in HPV16-positive cancers. V lost 0 bases to trimming and J lost 2 bases, with 11 bases between them. The CDR3 is 16 amino acids. From germline, CDR1 is SNHLY and CDR2 FYNNEI. Clones were sequenced by immunoSEQ multiplex PCR, and TCRdb holds only the in-frame ones, with some missing. The sample includes tens of thousands of clones, roughly 92% of them seen just once. Sequenced here: blood, sampled from a patient who underwent chemoradiotherapy. This chain links TRBV2 with TRBJ1-5; D is undetermined. This receptor was identified in a human donor with HPV-associated anogenital cancer. CDR3 in DNA: TGTGCCAGCAGTGAAGCACACCTCTTGGGCAATCAGCCCCAGCATTTT. This gives the protein CASSEAHLLGNQPQHF.